Shown below are 2 T cell receptor beta chains from a single sample sequenced in a study of T cell clonality in common variable immunodeficiency. The study, taken as a whole, reports: Common variable immunodeficiency TCR beta sequences reportedly had fewer deletions and N-nucleotide insertions.

The protocol was immunoSEQ multiplex PCR, while the TCRdb copy is restricted to in-frame clones and leaves out a portion. This listing includes several thousand clones. These receptors are not linked to any known antigen. The material sequenced was peripheral blood mononuclear cells. These receptors all stem from a human donor with common variable immunodeficiency.

Concerning this clone: Read data end 3 residues before the CDR3 end; the end is taken from the germline J gene. This chain links TRBV20-1 with TRBJ2-5, with 10 bases matching TRBD2. Unmatched junction bases numbered 11, after V lost 2 bases and J lost 2 bases. CDR3 length equals 17 residues. Germline assignment: CDR1 DFQATT and CDR2 SNEGSKA (reference sequence). The DNA read from the CDR3 is TGCAGTGCTAGATCCTCGGGACTAGCGCTCCCACAAGAGACC. Its protein product is CSARSSGLALPQET. The full CDR3 sequence reads CSARSSGLALPQETQYF.

Concerning this clone: The CDR3 end is not reached by the read, which stops 3 residues before it; the germline J gene fills it in. This sequence joins TRBV2 and TRBJ1-2, with TRBD1 matching over 9 bases. After removal of 4 bases from V and 7 bases from J, the junction contained 7 bases not matched to a gene. This CDR3 contains 14 residues. Looked up from germline, CDR1 is SNHLY and CDR2 is FYNNEI. The CDR3 DNA, read in part, is TGTGCCAGCAGTGGGGACAGGGACGGACGTGGC. Residues: CASSGDRDGRG. The whole CDR3 sequence reads CASSGDRDGRGYTF.